The next 27 T cell receptor beta chains were all read from a single sample in a study of T cell responses to AZD1222 COVID-19 vaccine (TCRdb year 2021). Libraries were built with the immunoSEQ multiplex PCR assay. The immuneACCESS repertoire file appears here via TCRdb, limited to in-frame rearrangements. These files lack a portion of the clones; in checked studies, under half of the deficit traces to unresolved V genes, and the cause of the others is not known. The sample records about 130,000 clones, less than 95% of which are singletons. The ten largest clones add up to 6.5% to 8.5% of the sample. Sample time point, as interpreted from the label and publication: baseline before first vaccination. The source material was peripheral blood, sampled on day 0 of AZD1222 vaccination. These receptors all stem from an adult in good health.

This chain links TRBV5-1 with TRBJ2-1; 8 nucleotides align to TRBD2. V gave up 4 bases and J gave up 3 bases; unmatched junction bases: 6. In germline, CDR1 is SGHRS, CDR2 YFSETQ. The CDR3 length is 15 residues. This CDR3 reads CASSTREGIYNEQFF. CDR3 bases: TGCGCCAGCAGCACCCGGGAGGGCATCTACAATGAGCAGTTCTTC.

This clone was recorded a few times. The rearrangement links TRBV19 to TRBJ2-3; D possibly corresponds to TRBD2 (7 bases). Trimming removed 8 bases at V and 0 bases at J, with 12 bases between. Germline assignment: CDR1 LNHDA and CDR2 SQIVND (reference sequence). The CDR3 has 14 amino acids. DNA of the CDR3: TGTGCCAGTCGCGGGGGCGTGAGCACAGATACGCAGTATTTT. Its translation is CASRGGVSTDTQYF.

In its sample, this clone was seen once. The chain recombines TRBV9 with TRBJ2-1; 14 bases match TRBD2. This CDR3 region has 16 residues. Germline CDR1 SGDLS, CDR2 YYNGEE. The V and J ends lost 3 bases and 5 bases, in that order; junction bases with no gene match: 4. The CDR3 DNA reads TGTGCCAGCAGCGCCCGACTAGCGGGGGGGAACAATGAGCAGTTCTTC. It translates to CASSARLAGGNNEQFF.

In regard to this clone: Additional DNA sequences in this sample encode the identical CDR3. The genes are TRBV6-5 and TRBJ2-7; D might be TRBD2 (7 bases). Trimming took off 8 bases at V and 2 bases at J, with 16 bases between the two ends. This CDR3 has 14 amino acids. The germline gives CDR1 MNHEY, CDR2 SVGAGI. CDR3 in DNA: TGTGCCAGCTCCCCCGGGGGGCCGCCCTACGAGCAGTACTTC. It translates to CASSPGGPPYEQYF.

This chain joins TRBV21-1 and TRBJ1-2. TRBV21-1 is assigned pseudogene status. The CDR3 is 16 residues long. The CDR3, as DNA: TGTGCCAGCAGCGACTCGGGTGAGTGGGTGAACTATGGCTACACCTTC. It is translated as CASSDSGEWVNYGYTF.

Details on this clone: This same CDR3 is encoded by further DNA sequences in the sample. The gene calls are TRBV29-1 and TRBJ2-7; D is ambiguous. CDR1 SQVTM and CDR2 ANQGSEA come from the germline V gene. The V and J ends lost 7 bases and 1 base respectively, with 8 bases between them. CDR3 length: 11 residues. The CDR3 reads CSAGGSYEQYF. The CDR3 nucleotides read TGCAGCGCCGGTGGGTCCTACGAGCAGTACTTC.

The J gene is TRBJ2-7, the V gene TRBV5-5; possible D gene TRBD1, 5 bases. The CDR3 contains 15 residues. Looked up from germline, CDR1 is SGHKS and CDR2 is YYEKEE (reference sequence). The V end lost 0 bases, the J end lost 4 bases, and 14 bases lay between the germline ends. CDR3 residues: CASSLDLGRVYEQYF. CDR3 in DNA: TGTGCCAGCAGCTTGGATTTGGGCAGGGTGTACGAGCAGTACTTC.

This clone was recorded a few times. J is TRBJ1-2 and V is TRBV19, with 8 bases identical to TRBD1. Germline V gene sequence: CDR1 LNHDA, CDR2 SQIVND (reference sequence). The J segment lost 5 bases and the V segment lost 3 bases, leaving 5 bases of the junction unmatched. This CDR3 is built from 14 residues. CDR3 sequence: CASSMPRTGYGYTF. CDR3 coding DNA: TGTGCCAGTAGTATGCCAAGGACAGGGTATGGCTACACCTTC.

The chain combines TRBV7-9 with TRBJ2-1; TRBD1 aligns across 11 bases. After removal of 3 bases from V and 6 bases from J, the junction contained 10 bases not matched to a gene. The CDR3 loop spans 17 amino acids. The V gene's germline CDR1 is SEHNR and CDR2 FQNEAQ (reference sequence). CDR3 in amino acids: CASSFPPGTGGINEQFF. Written as DNA, the CDR3 is TGTGCCAGCAGCTTTCCCCCCGGGACAGGGGGGATCAATGAGCAGTTCTTC.

Only a few counts were recorded for this clone. The V and J genes are TRBV4-3 and TRBJ1-4; TRBD1 might be the D (6 bases). The V end lost 0 bases, the J end lost 2 bases, and 13 bases lay between the germline ends. Germline assignment: CDR1 LGHNA and CDR2 YSLEER. The CDR3 covers 17 residues. CDR3 in DNA: TGCGCCAGCAGCCAAGATACCGGGGGCGGGACTAATGAAAAACTGTTTTTT. Encoded protein: CASSQDTGGGTNEKLFF.

This clone was seen once. The chain couples TRBV19 to TRBJ1-6, with D maybe TRBD1 (5 bases). The V end lost 6 bases, the J end lost 5 bases, and 8 bases lay between the germline ends. The CDR3 length is 13 residues. The germline V gene encodes CDR1 LNHDA and CDR2 SQIVND (reference sequence). The CDR3 DNA reads TGTGCCAGTAGGGCAGGGAATAATTCACCCCTCCACTTT. Translation: CASRAGNNSPLHF. The full variable domain, in which reference TRBV19 and TRBJ1-6 provide the parts outside the CDR3, is DGGITQSPKYLFRKEGQNVTLSCEQNLNHDAMYWYRQDPGQGLRLIYYSQIVNDFQKGDIAEGYSVSREKKESFPLTVTSAQKNPTAFYLCASRAGNNSPLHFGNGTRLTVT.

This rearrangement joins TRBV7-9 to TRBJ2-3; no definite D call. Germline V gene data show CDR1 as SEHNR and CDR2 as FQNEAQ (reference sequence). This CDR3 has 13 residues. The germline V and J ends were trimmed by 5 bases and 5 bases, with 11 bases remaining between them. The CDR3 protein is CASSLPHGDTQYF. CDR3 nucleotides: TGTGCCAGCAGCCTCCCCCACGGAGATACGCAGTATTTT.

The gene calls are TRBV6-5 and TRBJ1-1; D gene uncertain. With 4 bases removed from V and 1 base from J, the gap between germline ends came to 7 bases. The CDR3 runs to 13 residues. Germline V gives CDR1 MNHEY, CDR2 SVGAGI. In nucleotides, the CDR3 is TGTGCCAGCAGTTCTGGACCGAACACTGAAGCTTTCTTT. It codes for CASSSGPNTEAFF.

The V and J genes are TRBV6-5 and TRBJ1-3; D call uncertain. The V gene lost 10 bases and the J gene lost 3 bases, with 13 bases spanning the gap. CDR1 and CDR2 (germline): MNHEY, SVGAGI. There are 13 residues in the CDR3. The CDR3 DNA follows: TGTGCCACACATCCGGGCATTGGAAACACCATATATTTT. As protein: CATHPGIGNTIYF.

The gene calls are TRBV6-2 or TRBV6-3 and TRBJ2-7, with TRBD1 identical over 10 bases. CDR1 MNHEY and CDR2 SVGEGT come from the germline V gene. This CDR3 is 16 amino acids long. Trimming took 2 bases from V and 4 from J; bases not matched to a gene: 8. The CDR3 nucleotides read TGTGCCAGCAGTTACACTCCGGGACAGGGGAATTACGAGCAGTACTTC. It specifies CASSYTPGQGNYEQYF.

The rearrangement links TRBV6-6 to TRBJ2-2; TRBD1 or TRBD2 may be the D gene (6 bases each). Germline V gives CDR1 MNHNY, CDR2 SVGAGI (reference sequence). The CDR3 consists of 13 residues. V was pared by 0 bases and J by 10 bases, with 9 bases between. CDR3 coding DNA: TGTGCCAGCAGTTACTCGGGGGGACAGGAGCTGTTTTTT. Translation: CASSYSGGQELFF.

The V call is TRBV10-3, the J call TRBJ2-7; D remains ambiguous. This CDR3 spans 14 amino acids. Germline V CDR1 and CDR2: ENHRY, SYGVKD. Trimming left V 5 bases short and J 5 bases short, with 16 bases between. CDR3 region: CAISSPSSMNEQYF. As DNA, the CDR3 is TGTGCCATCAGTTCCCCGTCCAGCATGAACGAGCAGTACTTC.

The CDR3 is CASSLEGLGSPLHF. CDR3 coding DNA: TGTGCCAGCAGCTTGGAGGGGCTCGGGTCACCCCTCCACTTT. The chain uses TRBV5-6 and TRBJ1-6; TRBD1 might be the D (5 bases). This CDR3 spans 14 amino acids. Germline V gives CDR1 SGHDT, CDR2 YYEEEE. V was shortened by 0 bases and J by 10 bases, with 11 bases between the two germline ends.

The chain combines TRBV21-1 with TRBJ1-1; the D call of TRBD1 is as the table states it, not checked on the DNA. TRBV21-1 is flagged as a pseudogene. This CDR3 comprises 16 residues. The CDR3: CASSRGQGEGNTEAFF. CDR3 in DNA: TGTGCCAGCAGCAGAGGACAGGGCGAGGGGAACACTGAAGCTTTCTTT.

CDR3 coding DNA: TGCGCCAGCAGCCAGGACAGGGGGCCTTCACCCCTCCACTTT. This translates into CASSQDRGPSPLHF. The chain is built from TRBV5-1 and TRBJ1-6, with 11 nucleotides matching TRBD1. Germline assignment: CDR1 SGHRS and CDR2 YFSETQ. The CDR3 totals 14 residues. Trimming removed 4 bases from V and 9 bases from J; junction bases left unmatched: 3.

This rearrangement joins TRBV15 to TRBJ2-5; 8 bases are a match to TRBD1. Looked up from germline, CDR1 is LNHNV and CDR2 is YYDKDF (reference sequence). This CDR3 contains 15 residues. J lost 0 bases, V lost 5 bases, and 5 bases had no gene match. Here the CDR3 DNA reads TGTGCCACCAGCGGACAGGGTCGCTACCAAGAGACCCAGTACTTC. This sequence encodes CATSGQGRYQETQYF.

The gene calls are TRBV28 and TRBJ1-1; D is unresolved. The CDR3 totals 12 residues. Germline CDR1 is MDHEN and CDR2 is SYDVKM. Trimming shortened V by 6 bases and J by 6 bases, and 11 bases separated the two germline ends. CDR3 nucleotide sequence: TGTGCCAGCAGCCGATACAGATCTGAAGCTTTCTTT. Translation: CASSRYRSEAFF.

V usage is TRBV9 and J usage is TRBJ1-5, with D unresolved. Germline CDR1 SGDLS, CDR2 YYNGEE. The CDR3 totals 15 residues. V lost 3 bases, J lost 3 bases, and 13 bases lay in between. The CDR3 region has the DNA TGTGCCAGCAGCGCTCGGCCAGGCCCCAATCAGCCCCAGCATTTT. This sequence encodes CASSARPGPNQPQHF. The whole variable domain, remainder taken from reference TRBV9 and TRBJ1-5, is DSGVTQTPKHLITATGQRVTLRCSPRSGDLSVYWYQQSLDQGLQFLIQYYNGEERAKGNILERFSAQQFPDLHSELNLSSLELGDSALYFCASSARPGPNQPQHFGDGTRLSIL.

This chain uses TRBV9 with TRBJ2-7; D is unresolved. The germline V gene encodes CDR1 SGDLS and CDR2 YYNGEE. The CDR3 length is 12 residues. Between the trimmed V and J ends, which lost 1 base and 4 bases, there was a span of 6 bases. The CDR3 nucleotides read TGTGCCAGCAGCGTAAATCATTACGAGCAGTACTTC. Translation gives CASSVNHYEQYF.

The count of this clone is one. The chain links TRBV28 to TRBJ1-1; 8 bases agree with TRBD1. Germline values: CDR1 MDHEN, CDR2 SYDVKM. CDR3 length: 14 amino acids. With 6 bases clipped from V and 5 bases from J, the junction kept 8 bases outside the gene matches. CDR3 DNA: TGTGCCAGCAGAAAGGGGGGGACAGGAACTGAAGCTTTCTTT. Translation: CASRKGGTGTEAFF.

This sequence joins TRBV6-6 and TRBJ2-2, with 7 bases identical to TRBD1. CDR3 length: 15 residues. The germline CDR1 and CDR2 sequences are MNHNY and SVGAGI (reference sequence). With V trimmed by 6 bases and J by 3 bases, 7 bases remained unmatched. The CDR3 sequence: CASSPATGHTGELFF. CDR3 sequence (DNA): TGTGCCAGCAGCCCCGCGACAGGGCACACCGGGGAGCTGTTTTTT.

The rearrangement links TRBV28 to TRBJ2-2, with 10 bases matching TRBD2. The CDR3 totals 15 residues. From germline, CDR1 is MDHEN and CDR2 SYDVKM. Germline trimming cut 4 bases from V and 3 bases from J; bases unmatched to any gene: 2. The DNA for the CDR3 is TGTGCCAGCAGTTCCGGGACTAGCGACACCGGGGAGCTGTTTTTT. Amino acid sequence: CASSSGTSDTGELFF.